This entry lists 30 T cell receptor beta chains sequenced from one sample in a study of cytomegalovirus exposure and HLA in healthy donors. 13 Jbeta primers and 60 Vbeta primers were used for the PCR. TCRdb's copy holds only in-frame clones and misses some; the assay was immunoSEQ multiplex PCR. This sample has approximately 140,000 clones, with roughly 77% found just once. The sample consisted of PBMCs. These receptors were taken from a female donor in good health and CMV-seronegative.

The V call is TRBV5-1, the J call TRBJ2-7, with TRBD2 matching over 7 bases. This CDR3 is 15 amino acids long. V lost 1 base to trimming and J lost 4 bases; unmatched junction nucleotides: 8. The germline gives CDR1 SGHRS, CDR2 YFSETQ. The CDR3, as DNA: TGCGCCAGCAGCTTGAGGCCTGGGGGGGAGTACGAGCAGTACTTC. It encodes CASSLRPGGEYEQYF.

This clone appeared once. The chain combines TRBV7-9 with TRBJ1-2, with TRBD1 matching 10 bases. The CDR3 runs to 15 residues. Trimming removed 5 bases from V and 13 bases from J; junction bases left unmatched: 16. Germline values: CDR1 SEHNR, CDR2 FQNEAQ (reference sequence). The CDR3 sequence: CASSPGAGTGERSTF. CDR3 nucleotide sequence: TGTGCCAGCAGCCCGGGAGCCGGGACAGGGGAAAGGAGCACCTTC.

The chain carries TRBV5-1 and TRBJ1-1, with D possibly being TRBD1 (6 bases). Germline V gene lookup returns CDR1 SGHRS and CDR2 YFSETQ. Trimming took off 0 bases at V and 3 bases at J, with 9 bases between the two ends. This CDR3 spans 14 amino acids. CDR3 DNA: TGCGCCAGCAGCTTGGACAGGGCGGACACTGAAGCTTTCTTT. It codes for CASSLDRADTEAFF.

The rearrangement links TRBV9 to TRBJ1-2, with D hard to call. The CDR3 contains 14 residues. Trimming cost V 0 bases and J 1 base, with 7 bases left between them. Germline V gene sequence: CDR1 SGDLS, CDR2 YYNGEE. This chain's CDR3 is CASSVELGNYGYTF. CDR3 DNA: TGTGCCAGCAGCGTAGAACTCGGTAACTATGGCTACACCTTC.

The chain combines TRBV20-1 with TRBJ1-1; no definite D call. The CDR3 contains 11 residues. The V end lost 0 bases, the J end lost 8 bases, and 7 bases lay between the germline ends. Germline V gives CDR1 DFQATT, CDR2 SNEGSKA (reference sequence). The chain's CDR3 is CSAREEMEAFF. The CDR3 DNA reads TGCAGTGCTAGAGAGGAGATGGAAGCTTTCTTT.

This clone was found once. This sequence joins TRBV2 and TRBJ2-5; D is unresolved. V gave up 4 bases and J gave up 4 bases, with 7 bases separating them. CDR3 length: 12 residues. From germline, CDR1 is SNHLY and CDR2 FYNNEI. For the CDR3, the DNA is TGTGCCAGCAGTGGTGCAGGAGAGACCCAGTACTTC. Amino acid sequence: CASSGAGETQYF.

This clone was counted a few times. V usage is TRBV27 and J usage is TRBJ1-2, with TRBD1 matching 8 bases. J lost 1 base, V lost 4 bases, and 5 bases had no gene match. CDR1 is MNHEY and CDR2 is SMNVEV in the germline V gene (reference sequence). The CDR3 sequence is 15 residues long. This CDR3 is CASSSPGQDNYGYTF. The CDR3 DNA sequence: TGTGCCAGCAGTTCTCCGGGACAGGATAACTATGGCTACACCTTC.

The chain recombines TRBV5-3 with TRBJ2-2, with TRBD2 matching 12 bases. TRBV5-3 is an open reading frame whose function is uncertain. Trimming removed 4 bases from V and 4 bases from J; junction bases left unmatched: 11. This CDR3 has 18 amino acids. The CDR3 DNA is TGTGCCAGAAGCGAGAGACTAGCGGGAGATGCTGGCACCGGGGAGCTGTTTTTT. Its translation is CARSERLAGDAGTGELFF.

This clone was seen a single time. The CDR3 DNA is TGTGCCAGCAGTGAAGCGGCGGGGAGGAGCAATCAGCCCCAGCATTTT. Translation: CASSEAAGRSNQPQHF. The chain couples TRBV6-1 to TRBJ1-5, with no clear D. This CDR3 is 16 amino acids long. The ends were cut back, 0 bases at V and 1 base at J, with 10 bases in the middle. Germline CDR1 MNHNS, CDR2 SASEGT.

This chain uses TRBV14 with TRBJ1-1; D remains unclear. This CDR3 region has 17 residues. Germline CDR1 and CDR2: SGHDN and FVKESK. Trimming stripped 0 bases from V and 3 bases from J, with 17 bases between. CDR3 region: CASSQDRRATGDTEAFF. DNA of the CDR3: TGTGCCAGCAGCCAAGATCGCCGGGCGACGGGAGACACTGAAGCTTTCTTT.

V is TRBV4-1 and J is TRBJ2-7; the D gene is possibly TRBD2 (6 bases). V lost 8 bases and J lost 3, with 8 bases in between. This CDR3 has 11 residues. Germline V CDR1 and CDR2: MGHRA, YSYEKL. CDR3 region: CASGGSYEQYF. The CDR3 DNA follows: TGCGCCAGCGGGGGGAGCTACGAGCAGTACTTC.

This clone appeared a single time. In DNA form, the CDR3 reads TGTGCCAGCAGCTTCGGGACAGGGTCAGGCGAGCAGTACTTC. Residues: CASSFGTGSGEQYF. The V call is TRBV7-2, the J call TRBJ2-7; 9 bases fit TRBD1. J lost 6 bases, V lost 3 bases, and 6 bases had no gene match. The CDR3 loop spans 14 amino acids. Germline-derived CDR1 and CDR2 are SGHTA and FQGNSA.

The genes are TRBV19 and TRBJ1-5, with D perhaps TRBD1 (5 bases). The ends were cut back, 2 bases at V and 0 bases at J, with 8 bases in the middle. Germline values: CDR1 LNHDA, CDR2 SQIVND (reference sequence). CDR3 length: 15 residues. Here the CDR3 DNA reads TGTGCCAGTAGTATAACAGGTATTAGCAATCAGCCCCAGCATTTT. This sequence encodes CASSITGISNQPQHF.

V usage is TRBV28 and J usage is TRBJ1-5; D perhaps matches TRBD1 (6 bases). The CDR3 loop spans 17 amino acids. The germline V and J ends were trimmed by 2 bases and 8 bases, with 22 bases remaining between them. Germline lookup yields CDR1 MDHEN and CDR2 SYDVKM. The CDR3 spells CASSLQGLGLHLEPQHF. For the CDR3, the DNA is TGTGCCAGCAGTTTACAGGGGTTGGGGCTCCACCTTGAGCCCCAGCATTTT.

The V call is TRBV18, the J call TRBJ2-1; 8 bases align to TRBD1. Germline CDR1 reads KGHSH; CDR2 reads LQKENI. Trimming cost V 4 bases and J 4 bases; bases outside gene matches: 3. The CDR3 length is 14 residues. The CDR3 protein is CASSLGQGYNEQFF. DNA of the CDR3: TGTGCCAGCTCACTCGGACAGGGTTACAATGAGCAGTTCTTC.

This clone was recorded only once. The chain is built from TRBV21-1 and TRBJ2-7; the D call in the table, TRBD2, was not verified against the DNA. TRBV21-1 represents a pseudogene. The CDR3 extends over 13 amino acids. The CDR3 DNA reads TGTGCCAGCGGGAGGGGGAGAAAGTACGAGCAGTACTTC. Protein product: CASGRGRKYEQYF.

This clone was seen once. The chain carries TRBV27 and TRBJ1-1, with no clear D. The CDR3 loop spans 14 amino acids. The V gene's germline CDR1 is MNHEY and CDR2 SMNVEV (reference sequence). Trimming left V 7 bases short and J 0 bases short, with 12 bases between. The DNA of the CDR3 is TGTGCCAGCACTCCAAGAAGCATGAACACTGAAGCTTTCTTT. Translation gives CASTPRSMNTEAFF.

V is TRBV5-5 and J is TRBJ2-5; possible D gene TRBD2, 6 bases. The CDR3 is 14 amino acids. Per the germline V gene, CDR1 is SGHKS and CDR2 is YYEKEE (reference sequence). Between the trimmed V and J ends, which lost 5 bases and 5 bases, there was a span of 16 bases. The DNA of the CDR3 is TGTGCCAGCAGGCTGGGGGGTCTAGGGGAGACCCAGTACTTC. Residues: CASRLGGLGETQYF.

The V and J genes are TRBV27 and TRBJ2-7; maybe TRBD1 (5 bases). V was cut by 3 bases and J by 5 bases, with 14 bases left in between. The CDR3 spans 14 residues. Germline V gives CDR1 MNHEY, CDR2 SMNVEV (reference sequence). The CDR3 sequence: CASSFWGLGHEQYF. The CDR3 nucleotides read TGTGCCAGCAGTTTCTGGGGCCTGGGTCACGAGCAGTACTTC.

As DNA, the CDR3 is TGTGCCAGCAGCCCAGGGGTCTATGGCTACACCTTC. Its translation is CASSPGVYGYTF. The J gene is TRBJ1-2, the V gene TRBV11-2, with D possibly being TRBD1 (6 bases). This CDR3 is 12 amino acids long. Trimming stripped 5 bases from V and 4 bases from J, with 8 bases between. CDR1 is SGHAT, CDR2 FQNNGV, per germline.

This clone was seen more than once but under ten times. This chain links TRBV19 with TRBJ2-6; tentative D call: TRBD1 (5 bases). The ends were cut back, 2 bases at V and 0 bases at J, with 14 bases in the middle. The CDR3 consists of 18 residues. Germline CDR1 is LNHDA and CDR2 is SQIVND (reference sequence). Written as DNA, the CDR3 is TGTGCCAGTAGTATAATGGACCAGGGAACCTCTGGGGCCAACGTCCTGACTTTC. Translated, it gives CASSIMDQGTSGANVLTF.

The J gene is TRBJ1-1, the V gene TRBV7-9; possibly TRBD1 for D (5 bases). Trimming removed 6 bases at V and 2 bases at J, with 10 bases between. The CDR3 has 13 residues. Per germline, CDR1 SEHNR and CDR2 FQNEAQ (reference sequence). CDR3 in amino acids: CASSETGNTEAFF. The CDR3 coding sequence is TGTGCCAGCAGTGAAACAGGTAACACTGAAGCTTTCTTT.

This sequence joins TRBV7-3 and TRBJ2-1, with D perhaps matching TRBD1 (6 bases). Looked up from germline, CDR1 is SGHTA and CDR2 is FQGTGA. Trimming removed 2 bases from V and 3 bases from J, with 8 bases in between. The CDR3 is 14 amino acids. This CDR3 reads CASSLSGHYNEQFF. The DNA for the CDR3 is TGTGCCAGCAGCTTATCGGGACACTACAATGAGCAGTTCTTC.

This clone was detected a few times. The chain uses TRBV6-5 and TRBJ2-7; 10 bases match TRBD1. V lost 7 bases and J lost 6; bases outside the gene matches: 6. The CDR3 has 13 residues. Germline V lookup: CDR1 MNHEY, CDR2 SVGAGI. CDR3 sequence reads: CASTRDRGSEQYF. CDR3 bases: TGTGCCAGCACCCGGGACAGGGGAAGCGAGCAGTACTTC.

The rearrangement links TRBV28 to TRBJ2-3; tentative D call: TRBD2 (7 bases). Germline CDR1 and CDR2: MDHEN and SYDVKM. The CDR3 has 15 amino acids. Between the trimmed V and J ends, which lost 3 bases and 2 bases, there was a span of 12 bases. The CDR3 sequence: CASSFRGGYTDTQYF. The CDR3 DNA is TGTGCCAGCAGTTTTAGGGGGGGCTACACAGATACGCAGTATTTT.

The V and J genes are TRBV7-2 and TRBJ1-4; 7 bases align to TRBD1. Unmatched junction bases numbered 9, after V lost 10 bases and J lost 7 bases. CDR1 is SGHTA and CDR2 is FQGNSA in the germline V gene. The CDR3 sequence is 13 residues long. The DNA of the CDR3 is TGTGCCACCCGAACAGGGGTGACTGAAAAACTGTTTTTT. It specifies CATRTGVTEKLFF.

This chain joins TRBV6-6 and TRBJ2-2; unclear D gene. Deletions cut 0 bases from V and 4 bases from J, with 3 bases between. CDR1 MNHNY and CDR2 SVGAGI come from the germline V gene (reference sequence). The CDR3 is 13 residues long. The CDR3 bases are TGTGCCAGCAGTTACTCGGCCACCGGGGAGCTGTTTTTT. Translating it yields CASSYSATGELFF.

V is TRBV2 and J is TRBJ2-7, with 7 nucleotides matching TRBD1. With V trimmed by 10 bases and J by 0 bases, 3 bases remained unmatched. The CDR3 extends over 12 amino acids. Germline V gives CDR1 SNHLY, CDR2 FYNNEI. This CDR3 reads CATGTDSYEQYF. The CDR3 nucleotides are TGTGCCACCGGGACAGACTCCTACGAGCAGTACTTC.

The chain has TRBV7-2 and TRBJ2-5; D call uncertain. Germline CDR1 SGHTA, CDR2 FQGNSA. With 3 bases removed from V and 0 bases from J, the gap between germline ends came to 8 bases. The CDR3 covers 14 residues. CDR3 amino acids: CASSLNPNQETQYF. CDR3 nucleotide sequence: TGTGCCAGCAGCTTGAACCCTAACCAAGAGACCCAGTACTTC.

V and J are TRBV6-6 and TRBJ2-5; TRBD1 matches at 11 bases. This CDR3 is built from 13 residues. J was trimmed by 5 bases and V by 10 bases; bases with no gene match: 6. Germline lookup yields CDR1 MNHNY and CDR2 SVGAGI (reference sequence). The DNA for the CDR3 is TGTGCCACCGGACAGGGGGCGAGGGAGACCCAGTACTTC. Translated: CATGQGARETQYF.